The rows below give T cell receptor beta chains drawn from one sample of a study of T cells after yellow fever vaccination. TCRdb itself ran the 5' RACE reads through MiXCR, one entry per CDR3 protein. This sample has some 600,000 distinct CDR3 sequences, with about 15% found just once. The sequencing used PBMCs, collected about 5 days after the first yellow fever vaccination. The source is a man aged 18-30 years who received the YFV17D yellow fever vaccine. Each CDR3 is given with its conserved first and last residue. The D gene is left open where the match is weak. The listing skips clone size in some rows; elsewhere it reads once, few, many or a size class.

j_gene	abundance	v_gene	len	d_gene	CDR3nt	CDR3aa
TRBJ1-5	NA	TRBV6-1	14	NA	TGTGCCAGCAGGGAGTCCTGGGGCAATCAGCCCCAGCATTTT	CASRESWGNQPQHF
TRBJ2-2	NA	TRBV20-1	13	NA	TGCAGTGCTACGGGGGAGAACACCGGGGAGCTGTTTTTT	CSATGENTGELFF
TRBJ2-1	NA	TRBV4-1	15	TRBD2	TGCGCCAGCAGCCAAGACAGCGGGAGAAACAATGAGCAGTTCTTC	CASSQDSGRNNEQFF
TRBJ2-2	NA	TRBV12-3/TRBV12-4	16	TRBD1	TGTGCCAGCAGACGCAACCGGGACAGGGAGACCGGGGAGCTGTTTTTT	CASRRNRDRETGELFF
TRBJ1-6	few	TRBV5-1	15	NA	TGCGCCAGCAGACCCCGCCGGGGGAAGAATTCACCCCTCCACTTT	CASRPRRGKNSPLHF
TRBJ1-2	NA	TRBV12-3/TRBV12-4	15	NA	TGTGCCAGCAGTTCCCAAGGCAGGTCGCTTGGAGGCTACACCTTC	CASSSQGRSLGGYTF
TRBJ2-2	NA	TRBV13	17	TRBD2	TGTGCCAGCAGCTCAGGGACTAGCGGGGGTTCCACCGGGGAGCTGTTTTTT	CASSSGTSGGSTGELFF
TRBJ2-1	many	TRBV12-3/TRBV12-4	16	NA	TGTGCCAGCAGTTTAGGGCAGACAAGCTCCTACAATGAGCAGTTCTTC	CASSLGQTSSYNEQFF
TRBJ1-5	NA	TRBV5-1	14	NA	TGCGCCAGCAGGAGCCAGGGAGAGCGACAGCCCCAGCATTTT	CASRSQGERQPQHF
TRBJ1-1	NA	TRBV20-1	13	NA	TGCAGTGCTGCGGGACGACCAAACACTGAAGCTTTCTTT	CSAAGRPNTEAFF
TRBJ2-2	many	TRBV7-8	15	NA	TGTGCCAGCAGCTTAGACAGTACGGGGACCGGGGAGCTGTTTTTT	CASSLDSTGTGELFF
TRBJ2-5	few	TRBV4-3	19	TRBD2	TGCGCCAGCAGCCAAGACAACCGACTAGCGGGGGGACTCCAAGAGACCCAGTACTTC	CASSQDNRLAGGLQETQYF
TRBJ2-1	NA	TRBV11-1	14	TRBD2	TGTGCCAGCAGCTTATCGACTAGCGGGGGGACTAAATTCTTC	CASSLSTSGGTKFF
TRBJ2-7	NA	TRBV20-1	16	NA	TGCAGTGCTAGAGATTCGTCGGCAGGGGTGACCTACGAGCAGTACTTC	CSARDSSAGVTYEQYF
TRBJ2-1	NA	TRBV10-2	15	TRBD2	TGCGCCAGCAGAGCACTAGCGACCTTTGGGGATGAGCAGTTCTTC	CASRALATFGDEQFF
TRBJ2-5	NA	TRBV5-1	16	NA	TGCGCCAGCAGCGACGACAAGGGGATGATGCAAGAGACCCAGTACTTC	CASSDDKGMMQETQYF
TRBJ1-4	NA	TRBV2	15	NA	TGTGCCAGCAGTGAAGGATCCGGGTTTAATGAAAAACTGTTTTTT	CASSEGSGFNEKLFF
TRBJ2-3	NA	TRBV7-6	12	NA	TGTGCCAGCAGCCACGCTACAGATACGCAGTATTTT	CASSHATDTQYF
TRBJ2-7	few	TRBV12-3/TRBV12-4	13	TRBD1	TGTGCCAGCCAGGACAGGACGACCTACGAGCAGTACTTC	CASQDRTTYEQYF
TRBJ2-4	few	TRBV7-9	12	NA	TGTGCCAGCAGCTTAGTCGAAAACATTCAGTACTTC	CASSLVENIQYF
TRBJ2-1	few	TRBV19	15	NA	TGTGCCAGTAGTATGGCACGGCTCTCCTACAATGAGCAGTTCTTC	CASSMARLSYNEQFF
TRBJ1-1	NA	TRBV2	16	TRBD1	TGTGCCAGCAGCCCTACGGACAGGGGTTGGGGCACTGAAGCTTTCTTT	CASSPTDRGWGTEAFF
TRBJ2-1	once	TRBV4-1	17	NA	TGCGCCAGCAGCCAAGGCCACCCTAGCGAGTCCTACAATGAGCAGTTCTTC	CASSQGHPSESYNEQFF
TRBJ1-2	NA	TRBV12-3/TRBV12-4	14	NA	TGTGCCAGCACCGTCGGTCGGGGCGCCTATGGCTACACCTTC	CASTVGRGAYGYTF
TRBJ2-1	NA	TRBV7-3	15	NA	TGTGCCAGCAGCTTGGGGACGGCCTTCTACAATGAGCAGTTCTTC	CASSLGTAFYNEQFF
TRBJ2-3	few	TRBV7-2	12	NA	TGTGCCAGCAGTCCACCGCGGTATACGCAGTATTTT	CASSPPRYTQYF
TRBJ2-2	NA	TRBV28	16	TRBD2	TGTGCCAGCAGTTTCGTAGCGGGGTCCCTTGTCGGGGAGCTGTTTTTT	CASSFVAGSLVGELFF
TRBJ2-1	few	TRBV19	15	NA	TGTGCCAGTAGTGTGGCAGGGGGGACCTACAATGAGCAGTTCTTC	CASSVAGGTYNEQFF
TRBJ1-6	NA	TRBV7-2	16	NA	TGTGCCAGCAGCTTGGGTCTCCCCTACTATAATTCACCCCTCCACTTT	CASSLGLPYYNSPLHF
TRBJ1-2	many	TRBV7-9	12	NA	TGTGCCAGCAGCTTAGAAGCCTATGGCTACACCTTC	CASSLEAYGYTF
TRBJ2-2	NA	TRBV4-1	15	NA	TGCGCCAGCAGGTTGGATCGCTGGGGGACCGGGGAGCTGTTTTTT	CASRLDRWGTGELFF
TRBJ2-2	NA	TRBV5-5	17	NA	TGTGCCAGCACCCGGGCCCCGGCCGCCGTAAACACCGGGGAGCTGTTTTTT	CASTRAPAAVNTGELFF
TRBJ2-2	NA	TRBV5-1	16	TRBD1	TGCGCCAGCAGCTCGGAGGACAGGGTCGTTCGGGGGGAGCTGTTTTTT	CASSSEDRVVRGELFF
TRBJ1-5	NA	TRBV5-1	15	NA	TGCGCCAGCAGCCCTATCGCCGGAAGCAATCAGCCCCAGCATTTT	CASSPIAGSNQPQHF
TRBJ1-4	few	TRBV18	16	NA	TGTGCCAGCTCACCACCCGGGAGAGGGACTGGTGAAAAACTGTTTTTT	CASSPPGRGTGEKLFF
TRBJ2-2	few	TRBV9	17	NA	TGTGCCAGCAGCGTAGGACATGTGGCAGGGACGGGCGGGGAGCTGTTTTTT	CASSVGHVAGTGGELFF
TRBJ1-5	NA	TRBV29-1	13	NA	TGCAGCGTTGAAGACGGGAGCAGTCAGCCCCAGCATTTT	CSVEDGSSQPQHF